Reported below is one T cell receptor beta chain. A much more abundant neighbour one base away suggests this may be a read error. The data are from a study of identical twins. Template switching supplied a universal primer site; unique molecular identifiers were carried on the cDNA. TCRdb fed the 5' RACE reads into MiXCR, producing one record per CDR3 protein. The table includes hundreds of thousands of distinct CDR3 sequences, about 8.3% detected once. In germline, CDR1 is PRHDT, CDR2 FYEKMQ (reference sequence). CDR3 length equals 18 residues. These data also formed part of another study, on yellow fever vaccine responses in identical twins.

The TCR sequence derives from a woman aged 18-29 years in good health. The chain carries TRBV13 and TRBJ2-2; no firm D call. Sequencing input: memory (CD45RO+) T cells sorted from blood. The CDR3 sequence: CACSLMDPFARNTGELFF. CDR3 sequence (DNA): TGTGCCTGCAGCTTAATGGACCCATTCGCCAGGAACACCGGGGAGCTGTTTTTT.